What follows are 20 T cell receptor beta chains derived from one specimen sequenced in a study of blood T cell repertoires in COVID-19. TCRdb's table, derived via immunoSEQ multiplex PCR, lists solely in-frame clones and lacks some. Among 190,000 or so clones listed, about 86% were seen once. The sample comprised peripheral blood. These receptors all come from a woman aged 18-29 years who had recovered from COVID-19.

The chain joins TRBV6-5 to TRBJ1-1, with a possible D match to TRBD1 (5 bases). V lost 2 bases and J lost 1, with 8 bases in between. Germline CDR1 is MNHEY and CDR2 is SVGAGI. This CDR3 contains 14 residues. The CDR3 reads CASSYGAPNTEAFF. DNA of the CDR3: TGTGCCAGCAGTTACGGGGCTCCGAACACTGAAGCTTTCTTT.

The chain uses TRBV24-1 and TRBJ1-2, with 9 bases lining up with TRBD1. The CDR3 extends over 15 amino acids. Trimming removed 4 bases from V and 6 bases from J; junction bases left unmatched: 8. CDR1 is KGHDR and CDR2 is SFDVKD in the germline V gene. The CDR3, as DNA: TGTGCCACCAGTGAGGGTACAGGGGGCTCCCATGGCTACACCTTC. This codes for CATSEGTGGSHGYTF.

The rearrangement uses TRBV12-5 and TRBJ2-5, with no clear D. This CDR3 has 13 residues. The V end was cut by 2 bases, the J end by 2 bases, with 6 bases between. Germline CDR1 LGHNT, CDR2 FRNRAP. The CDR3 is CASGLNFQETQYF. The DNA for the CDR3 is TGTGCTAGTGGTTTGAACTTTCAAGAGACCCAGTACTTC.

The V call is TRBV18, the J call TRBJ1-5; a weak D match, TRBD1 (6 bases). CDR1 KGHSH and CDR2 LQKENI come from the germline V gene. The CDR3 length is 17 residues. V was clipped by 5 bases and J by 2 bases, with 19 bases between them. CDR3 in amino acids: CASSSETGRRGNQPQHF. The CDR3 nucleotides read TGTGCCAGCTCATCCGAGACAGGCCGACGTGGCAATCAGCCCCAGCATTTT. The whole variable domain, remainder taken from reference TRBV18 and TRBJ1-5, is NAGVMQNPRHLVRRRGQEARLRCSPMKGHSHVYWYRQLPEEGLKFMVYLQKENIIDESGMPKERFSAEFPKEGPSILRIQQVVRGDSAAYFCASSSETGRRGNQPQHFGDGTRLSIL.

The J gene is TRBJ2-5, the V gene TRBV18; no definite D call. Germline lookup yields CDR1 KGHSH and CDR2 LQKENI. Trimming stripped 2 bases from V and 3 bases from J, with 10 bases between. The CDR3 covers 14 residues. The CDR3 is CASSPGQLKETQYF. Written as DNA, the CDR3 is TGTGCCAGCTCACCAGGGCAGCTCAAAGAGACCCAGTACTTC.

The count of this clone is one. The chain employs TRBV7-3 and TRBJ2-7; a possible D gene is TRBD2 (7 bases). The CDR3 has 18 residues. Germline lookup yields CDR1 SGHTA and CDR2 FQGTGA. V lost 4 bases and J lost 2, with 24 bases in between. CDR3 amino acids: CASSSKGGTDPKAYEQYV. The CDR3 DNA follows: TGTGCCAGCAGCTCAAAGGGGGGGACCGACCCTAAGGCCTACGAGCAGTACGTC.

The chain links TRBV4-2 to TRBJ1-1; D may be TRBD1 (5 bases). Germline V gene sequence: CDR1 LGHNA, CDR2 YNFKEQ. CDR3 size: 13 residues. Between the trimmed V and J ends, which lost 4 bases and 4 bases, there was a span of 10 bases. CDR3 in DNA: TGTGCCAGCAGCCCAGGGTCTAGCACTGAAGCTTTCTTT. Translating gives CASSPGSSTEAFF.

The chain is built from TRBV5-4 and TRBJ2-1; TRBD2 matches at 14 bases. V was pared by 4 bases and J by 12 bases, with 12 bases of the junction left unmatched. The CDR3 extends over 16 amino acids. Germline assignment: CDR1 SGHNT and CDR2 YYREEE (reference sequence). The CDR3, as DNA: TGTGCCAGCAGCCAGCACCGTGGACTAGCGGGAGGACCGCAGTTCTTC. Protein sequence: CASSQHRGLAGGPQFF. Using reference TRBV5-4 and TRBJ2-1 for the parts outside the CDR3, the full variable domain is ETGVTQSPTHLIKTRGQQVTLRCSSQSGHNTVSWYQQALGQGPQFIFQYYREEENGRGNFPPRFSGLQFPNYSSELNVNALELDDSALYLCASSQHRGLAGGPQFFGPGTRLTVL.

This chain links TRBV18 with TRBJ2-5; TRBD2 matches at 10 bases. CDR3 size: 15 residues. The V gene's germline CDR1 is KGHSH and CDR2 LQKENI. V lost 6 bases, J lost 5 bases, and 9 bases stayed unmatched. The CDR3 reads CASSPGTSVWETQYF. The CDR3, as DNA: TGTGCCAGCTCTCCCGGGACTAGCGTTTGGGAGACCCAGTACTTC. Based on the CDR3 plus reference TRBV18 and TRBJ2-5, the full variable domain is NAGVMQNPRHLVRRRGQEARLRCSPMKGHSHVYWYRQLPEEGLKFMVYLQKENIIDESGMPKERFSAEFPKEGPSILRIQQVVRGDSAAYFCASSPGTSVWETQYFGPGTRLLVL.

The CDR3 DNA sequence: TGTGCCAGCAGTTCCGACCGCCCAGGGGTCGAGTCGCCTGAAGCTTTCTTT. It yields the protein CASSSDRPGVESPEAFF. The V call is TRBV6-2 or TRBV6-3, the J call TRBJ1-1, with D perhaps matching TRBD1 (6 bases). The V end was cut by 4 bases, the J end by 6 bases, with 24 bases between. Looked up from germline, CDR1 is MNHEY and CDR2 is SVGEGT. This CDR3 has 17 residues.

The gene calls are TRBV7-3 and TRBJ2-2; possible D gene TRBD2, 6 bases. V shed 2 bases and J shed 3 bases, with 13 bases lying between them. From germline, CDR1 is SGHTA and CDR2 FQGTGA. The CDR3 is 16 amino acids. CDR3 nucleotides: TGTGCCAGCAGCTTAGGCGGGCGGGGTCACACCGGGGAGCTGTTTTTT. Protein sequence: CASSLGGRGHTGELFF.

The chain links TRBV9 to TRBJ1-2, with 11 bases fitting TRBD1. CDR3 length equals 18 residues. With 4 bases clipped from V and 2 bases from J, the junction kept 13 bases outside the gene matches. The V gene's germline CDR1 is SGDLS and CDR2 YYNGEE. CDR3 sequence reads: CASSPVGTGGIRNYGYTF. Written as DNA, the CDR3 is TGTGCCAGCAGCCCCGTCGGGACAGGGGGAATAAGGAACTATGGCTACACCTTC.

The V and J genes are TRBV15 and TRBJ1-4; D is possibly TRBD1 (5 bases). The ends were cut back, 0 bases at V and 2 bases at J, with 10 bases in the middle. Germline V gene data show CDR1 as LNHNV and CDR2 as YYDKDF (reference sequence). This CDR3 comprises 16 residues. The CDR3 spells CATSRDSTVTNEKLFF. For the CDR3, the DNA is TGTGCCACCAGCAGAGATTCGACAGTCACTAATGAAAAACTGTTTTTT.

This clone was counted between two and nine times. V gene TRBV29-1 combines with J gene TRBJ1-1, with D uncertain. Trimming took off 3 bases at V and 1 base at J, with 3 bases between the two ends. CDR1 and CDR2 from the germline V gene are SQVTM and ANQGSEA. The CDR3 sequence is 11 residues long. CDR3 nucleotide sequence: TGCAGCGTTGATAAGAACACTGAAGCTTTCTTT. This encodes CSVDKNTEAFF.

This CDR3 is CASSSGFDTEAFF. The CDR3 DNA is TGTGCCAGCAGCTCCGGGTTTGACACTGAAGCTTTCTTT. The chain recombines TRBV9 with TRBJ1-1; D remains ambiguous. Trimming removed 4 bases at V and 3 bases at J, with 10 bases between. CDR3 length: 13 amino acids. Germline V gives CDR1 SGDLS, CDR2 YYNGEE.

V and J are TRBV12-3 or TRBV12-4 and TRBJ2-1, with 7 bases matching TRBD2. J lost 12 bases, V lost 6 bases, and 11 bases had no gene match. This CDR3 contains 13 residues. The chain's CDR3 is CASSPDERTRQFF. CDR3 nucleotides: TGTGCCAGCAGCCCCGACGAGAGGACTAGGCAGTTCTTC.

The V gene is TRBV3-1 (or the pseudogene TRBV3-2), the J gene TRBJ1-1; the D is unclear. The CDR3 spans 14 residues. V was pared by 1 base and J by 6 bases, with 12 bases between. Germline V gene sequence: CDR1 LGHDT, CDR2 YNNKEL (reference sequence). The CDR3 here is CASSQVESRSEAFF. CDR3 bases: TGTGCCAGCAGCCAAGTAGAGTCGCGCTCTGAAGCTTTCTTT.

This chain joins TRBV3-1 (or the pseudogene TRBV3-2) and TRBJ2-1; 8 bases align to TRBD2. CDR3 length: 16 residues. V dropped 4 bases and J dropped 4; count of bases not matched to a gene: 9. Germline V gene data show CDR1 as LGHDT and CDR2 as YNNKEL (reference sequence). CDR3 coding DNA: TGTGCCAGCAGCCGCCTCCAGACTAGCGCTTACAATGAGCAGTTCTTC. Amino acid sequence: CASSRLQTSAYNEQFF.

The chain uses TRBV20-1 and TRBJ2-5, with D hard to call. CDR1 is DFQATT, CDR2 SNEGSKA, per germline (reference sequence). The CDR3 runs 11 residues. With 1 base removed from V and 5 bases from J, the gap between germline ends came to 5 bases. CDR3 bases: TGCAGTGCTAGAGGAGCGGAGACCCAGTACTTC. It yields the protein CSARGAETQYF.

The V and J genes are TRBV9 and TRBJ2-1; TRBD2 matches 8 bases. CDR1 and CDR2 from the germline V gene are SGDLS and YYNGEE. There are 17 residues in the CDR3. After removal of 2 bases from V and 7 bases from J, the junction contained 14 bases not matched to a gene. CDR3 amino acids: CASSVHRRGGTGNEQFF. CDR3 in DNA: TGTGCCAGCAGCGTCCATCGTCGGGGGGGAACCGGGAATGAGCAGTTCTTC.